This T cell receptor (beta chain) appears in the sequencing data of a study of T-cell memory formation after mild COVID-19 (dated by TCRdb to about 2021). Describing the broader study: TCR sequence clusters from the two donors were largely donor specific. In a couple of donors, T-cell clones that expanded and contracted after mild COVID-19 were tracked by sequencing TCRalpha and TCRbeta repertoires over time. The cohort comprised two young, previously healthy adult volunteers, one female and one male.

Trimming accounts for 5 bases at V and 0 bases at J, while the number of junction bases matched to no gene is 3. From the cysteine through the phenylalanine, the CDR3 covers 14 amino acids. Only the CDR3 DNA stays, 42 bases, in frame from base 1. This clonotype turned up a few times. Its antigen target is currently unknown. No per-base quality is available; no much larger clone lies one base away. PBMCs were isolated by Ficoll-Paque density gradient centrifugation. Sequencing was performed on an Illumina NovaSeq 6000. cDNA libraries for TCRalpha and TCRbeta were prepared by 5'RACE using constant-segment primers, with sample barcodes and unique molecular identifiers added. Trizol reagent was used to extract RNA from every sample. The libraries were amplified in two PCR steps, and the second step added a second sample barcode and Illumina TruSeq adapters. Sequencing of the libraries was done on an Illumina NovaSeq, producing 2 x 150 bp paired-end reads. The authors' analysis ran thus. Demultiplexing of reads and collapsing into UMI-guided consensus sequences were performed with migec v1.2.7. Using mixcr v2.1.11, UMI consensuses were aligned to TRA and TRB V and J templates and then assembled into clonotypes. Clonotypes were classified as expanded or contracted when called significant by both edgeR and NoisET, with noise models trained on biological replicates. For edgeR calls, a false discovery rate-adjusted p below 0.01 and a log2 fold-change threshold of 1 were applied. As an exploratory analysis of dynamics, PCA with hierarchical clustering was applied to max-normalized trajectories of the 1000 most abundant clonotypes. The CD4 or CD8 phenotype of responding clones was assigned using the separately sequenced CD4+ and CD8+ repertoires. Using fastp at Q25 and MiXCR, TCRdb reprocessed the public reads and kept productive beta chains. Identical CDR3 protein sequences are pooled into one entry, listed with their most common genes and DNA. The V and J calls were not made by the authors but by TCRdb's processing. The table for this sample lists tens of thousands of distinct CDR3 sequences; roughly 25% of them were counted only once. The top ten constitute less than 55% of the sample.

General conclusions and limits of the study: Clones contracting from day 15 to 85 had balanced CD4/CD8 phenotypes, while a second wave expanding from day 15 to 37 was biased towards CD4+. SARS-CoV-2 specificity was not confirmed for the second-wave clones peaking on day 37. Some responding clones were detected in pre-infection memory, suggesting pre-existing cross-reactive memory T cells joined the SARS-CoV-2 response. Only a couple of mild cases were covered by the study, and larger cohorts that include severe cases with pre-infection samples were considered necessary. Contracting CD4+ clones turned up mainly in the CM and EM memory subsets, whereas EMRA was where CD8+ clones were enriched.

What was sequenced was PBMCs or a T cell subset sorted from them (not recorded which). This clonotype was obtained from a man between 18 and 29 years old who had mild COVID-19 (a few samples of this study predate the infection). The sample titles of this study are shuffled in the database, so cell type and time point are left out; the donor was told from shared clones. This chain is built from TRBV12-3 or TRBV12-4 and TRBJ2-5, with 7 junctional bases fitting TRBD1. The CDR3 sequence is CASSPDRNQETQYF. The DNA sequence is TGTGCCAGCAGTCCGGACAGGAACCAAGAGACCCAGTACTTC.